This is a list of T cell receptor beta chains from one sample in a study of identical twins. MiXCR, applied by TCRdb to the 5' RACE reads, yields one record per CDR3 protein. The sample includes hundreds of thousands of distinct CDR3 sequences, roughly an eighth seen only once; the top ten take approximately 7.5%. Separately, the same data were catalogued under a study of yellow fever vaccine responses in identical twins.

Input material: CD8+ T cells sorted from blood. These receptor sequences come from a woman between 18 and 30 years old in good health. The CDR3 runs from the conserved cysteine through the conserved F or W. D genes are given only for firm matches. Clone size is given for some rows only: seen once, a few or many times, or a class if the clone is expanded.

V	J	size	D	CDR3	DNA
TRBV5-1	TRBJ2-1	many	NA	CASSLEQSSYNEQFF	TGCGCCAGCAGCTTGGAACAGAGCTCCTACAATGAGCAGTTCTTC
TRBV29-1	TRBJ2-1	few	NA	CSVEVRGSSYNEQFF	TGCAGCGTTGAAGTTCGTGGCAGCTCCTACAATGAGCAGTTCTTC
TRBV20-1	TRBJ2-1	many	TRBD2	CSARSLGLALGNEQFF	TGCAGTGCTAGATCTTTAGGACTAGCGTTGGGGAATGAGCAGTTCTTC
TRBV29-1	TRBJ1-2	few	NA	CSVEMVRGDYGYTF	TGCAGCGTTGAAATGGTTCGGGGGGACTATGGCTACACCTTC
TRBV13	TRBJ2-5	few	NA	CASSLDGTHQETQYF	TGTGCCAGCAGCTTAGACGGGACGCATCAAGAGACCCAGTACTTC
TRBV29-1	TRBJ2-1	few	TRBD1	CSVERGTGVSYNEQFF	TGCAGCGTTGAAAGGGGGACAGGCGTCTCCTACAATGAGCAGTTCTTC
TRBV10-3	TRBJ2-1	many	NA	CAISDTGLGSYNEQFF	TGTGCCATCAGTGATACAGGGTTAGGGTCCTACAATGAGCAGTTCTTC
TRBV28	TRBJ2-1	NA	NA	CASSSRLASSSYNEQFF	TGTGCCAGCAGTTCACGTCTAGCGTCTAGCTCCTACAATGAGCAGTTCTTC
TRBV20-1	TRBJ2-1	NA	NA	CSASSDFNEQFF	TGCAGTGCTAGCTCGGACTTCAATGAGCAGTTCTTC
TRBV20-1	TRBJ2-7	NA	TRBD2	CSARGHASGRAHGYEQYF	TGCAGTGCTAGAGGTCACGCTAGCGGGAGGGCCCACGGTTACGAGCAGTACTTC
TRBV6-2/TRBV6-3	TRBJ2-5	NA	NA	CASSYPPETQYF	TGTGCCAGCAGTTACCCTCCAGAGACCCAGTACTTC
TRBV9	TRBJ1-1	few	TRBD1	CASSSGQGPQAFF	TGTGCCAGCAGCTCAGGACAGGGGCCGCAGGCTTTCTTT
TRBV7-7	TRBJ2-2	NA	NA	CASSSGDSHTGELFF	TGTGCCAGCAGCTCGGGGGACAGCCACACCGGGGAGCTGTTTTTT
TRBV7-9	TRBJ1-5	NA	NA	CASSFVWVYSNQPQHF	TGTGCCAGCAGCTTTGTGTGGGTTTATAGCAATCAGCCCCAGCATTTT
TRBV20-1	TRBJ2-1	NA	TRBD2	CSAREGRLAGYNEQFF	TGCAGTGCTAGAGAGGGGAGACTAGCGGGCTACAATGAGCAGTTCTTC
TRBV9	TRBJ2-5	few	NA	CASSVDGSGETQYF	TGTGCCAGCAGCGTAGATGGTAGCGGTGAGACCCAGTACTTC
TRBV2	TRBJ2-3	NA	NA	CASSDGGPITDTQYF	TGTGCCAGCAGTGATGGGGGGCCGATCACAGATACGCAGTATTTT
TRBV9	TRBJ2-7	NA	NA	CASSVEDWSYEQYF	TGTGCCAGCAGCGTAGAGGACTGGTCCTACGAGCAGTACTTC
TRBV11-2	TRBJ2-1	few	TRBD2	CASSRPLAGPANNEQFF	TGTGCCAGCAGCCGTCCTCTAGCGGGACCAGCGAACAATGAGCAGTTCTTC